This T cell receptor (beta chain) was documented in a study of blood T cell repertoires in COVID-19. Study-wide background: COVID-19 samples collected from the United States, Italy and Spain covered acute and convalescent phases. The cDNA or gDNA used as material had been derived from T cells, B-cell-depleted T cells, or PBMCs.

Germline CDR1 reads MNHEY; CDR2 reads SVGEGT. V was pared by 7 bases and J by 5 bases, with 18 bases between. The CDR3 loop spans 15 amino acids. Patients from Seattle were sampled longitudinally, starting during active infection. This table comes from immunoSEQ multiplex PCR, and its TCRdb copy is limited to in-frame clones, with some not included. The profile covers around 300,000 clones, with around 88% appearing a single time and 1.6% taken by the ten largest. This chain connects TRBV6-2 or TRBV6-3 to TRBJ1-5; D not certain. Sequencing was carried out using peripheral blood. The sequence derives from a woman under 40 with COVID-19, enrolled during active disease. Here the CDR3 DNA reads TGTGCCAGCACCCCGAGAGTGCGTACTCATCAGCCCCAGCATTTT. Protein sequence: CASTPRVRTHQPQHF.